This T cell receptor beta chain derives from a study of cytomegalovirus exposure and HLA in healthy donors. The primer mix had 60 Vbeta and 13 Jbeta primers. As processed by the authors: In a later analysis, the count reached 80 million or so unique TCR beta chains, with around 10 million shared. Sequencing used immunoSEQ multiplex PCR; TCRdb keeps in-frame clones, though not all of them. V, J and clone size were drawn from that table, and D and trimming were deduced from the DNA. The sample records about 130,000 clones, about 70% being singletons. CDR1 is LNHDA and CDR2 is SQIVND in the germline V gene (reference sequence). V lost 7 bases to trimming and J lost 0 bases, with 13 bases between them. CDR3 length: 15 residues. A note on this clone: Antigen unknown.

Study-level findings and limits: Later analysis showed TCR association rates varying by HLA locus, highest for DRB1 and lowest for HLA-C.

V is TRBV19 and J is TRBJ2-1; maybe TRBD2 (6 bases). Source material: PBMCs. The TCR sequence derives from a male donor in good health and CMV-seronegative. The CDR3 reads CASNTGGSSYNEQFF. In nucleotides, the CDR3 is TGTGCCAGTAACACCGGAGGGAGCTCCTACAATGAGCAGTTCTTC.